The clone carrying this T cell receptor beta chain was recorded once. This sample is drawn from a study of blood T cell repertoires in COVID-19. Study-level information: The origin of the acute and convalescent COVID-19 samples was the United States, Italy and Spain. Sample material is recorded as cDNA or gDNA derived from T cells, B-cell-depleted T cells, or PBMCs.

The V gene end was trimmed by 6 bases and the J gene end by 4 bases; junction bases not matched to a gene: 2. The CDR3 runs to 13 residues. The germline V gene encodes CDR1 MNHEY and CDR2 SVGAGI. Under the authors' procedure: By means of reference gene primer amplification, nucleated cell counts were estimated. The table came from immunoSEQ multiplex PCR; TCRdb's copy has only in-frame clones and leaves some out. V and J calls and clone size are copied from that table; D and trimming were computed from the DNA. This sample has some 87,000 clones, with about 89% found just once. The chain links TRBV6-5 to TRBJ1-2; 10 bases line up with TRBD1. This clonotype originated in a human donor in a cohort sampled during active COVID-19. Sequenced input: peripheral blood. The CDR3 region has the DNA TGTGCCAGCAGGAGGGACAGGGGCTATGGCTACACCTTC. It translates to CASRRDRGYGYTF.